This TCR beta chain originates from a study of CD8+CD57+ T cells in acquired aplastic anemia. Notes on the study in general: Both patients and controls carried the same twenty-nine CD8+ CDR3 sequences.

The CDR3 spans 17 residues. V was cut by 6 bases and J by 5 bases, with 26 bases left in between. TCR beta VDJ and CDR3 profiling used genomic DNA as template. One entry per CDR3 protein, called by TCRdb with MiXCR from the reads. In the table there are 90,000 to 130,000 distinct CDR3 sequences, 51% of which are singletons. Comments on this clonotype: The antigen is not known.

The chain uses TRBV12-3 or TRBV12-4 and TRBJ2-7; D may correspond to TRBD1 or TRBD2 (7 bases each). This TCR derives from a human donor in good health, serving as a control. Specimen: sorted CD4+, CD8+, or CD8+CD57+ T cells (not recorded which) from PBMCs. CDR3 protein: CASSHGGGRGIKNEQYF. The CDR3 DNA sequence: TGTGCCAGCAGCCATGGGGGGGGCAGGGGGATCAAAAACGAGCAGTACTTC.